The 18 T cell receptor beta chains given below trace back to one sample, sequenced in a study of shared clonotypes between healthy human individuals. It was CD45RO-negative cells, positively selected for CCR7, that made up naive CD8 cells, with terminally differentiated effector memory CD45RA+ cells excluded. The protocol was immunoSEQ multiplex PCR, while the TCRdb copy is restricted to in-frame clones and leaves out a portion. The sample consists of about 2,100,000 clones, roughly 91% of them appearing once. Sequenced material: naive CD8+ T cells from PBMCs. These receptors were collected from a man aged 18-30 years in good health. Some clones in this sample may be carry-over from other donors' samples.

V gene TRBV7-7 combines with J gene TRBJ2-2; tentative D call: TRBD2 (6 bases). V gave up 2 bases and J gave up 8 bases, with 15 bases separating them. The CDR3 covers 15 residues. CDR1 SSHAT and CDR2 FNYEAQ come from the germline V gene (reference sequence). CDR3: CASSLTVGGGGELFF. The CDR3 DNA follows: TGTGCCAGCAGCTTAACAGTGGGAGGTGGAGGGGAGCTGTTTTTT.

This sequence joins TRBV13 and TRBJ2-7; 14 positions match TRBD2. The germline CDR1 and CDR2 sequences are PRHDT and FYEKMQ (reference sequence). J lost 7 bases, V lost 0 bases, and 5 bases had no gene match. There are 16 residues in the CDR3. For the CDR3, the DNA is TGTGCCAGCAGCTTAGGGGGACTAGCGGGAGATTGGGAGCAGTACTTC. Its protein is CASSLGGLAGDWEQYF.

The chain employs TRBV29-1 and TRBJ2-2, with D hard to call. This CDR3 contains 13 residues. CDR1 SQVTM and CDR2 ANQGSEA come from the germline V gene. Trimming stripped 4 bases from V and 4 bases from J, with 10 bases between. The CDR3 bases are TGCAGCGTTGTTAGAGCGCGCACCGGGGAGCTGTTTTTT. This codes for CSVVRARTGELFF.

CDR3 coding DNA: TGTGCCAGCAGCAAACTCACAGGGGGCGCATCGAGCTACGAGCAGTACTTC. Translation: CASSKLTGGASSYEQYF. This rearrangement joins TRBV7-9 to TRBJ2-7, with TRBD1 identical over 9 bases. The CDR3 runs 17 residues. Germline assignment: CDR1 SEHNR and CDR2 FQNEAQ (reference sequence). V dropped 5 bases and J dropped 3; count of bases not matched to a gene: 14.

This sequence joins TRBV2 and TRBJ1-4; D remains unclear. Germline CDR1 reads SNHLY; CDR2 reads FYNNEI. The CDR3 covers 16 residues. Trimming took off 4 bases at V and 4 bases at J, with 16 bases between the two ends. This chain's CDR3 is CASSVLGWDVNEKLFF. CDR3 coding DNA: TGTGCCAGCAGTGTCCTCGGATGGGATGTTAATGAAAAACTGTTTTTT.

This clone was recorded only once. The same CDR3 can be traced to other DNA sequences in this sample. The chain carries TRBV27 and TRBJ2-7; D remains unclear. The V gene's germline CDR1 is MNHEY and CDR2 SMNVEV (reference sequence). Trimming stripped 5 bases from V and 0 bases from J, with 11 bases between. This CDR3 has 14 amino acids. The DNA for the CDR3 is TGTGCCAGCAGTCCAGGTCGAAGCTCCTACGAGCAGTACTTC. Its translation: CASSPGRSSYEQYF.

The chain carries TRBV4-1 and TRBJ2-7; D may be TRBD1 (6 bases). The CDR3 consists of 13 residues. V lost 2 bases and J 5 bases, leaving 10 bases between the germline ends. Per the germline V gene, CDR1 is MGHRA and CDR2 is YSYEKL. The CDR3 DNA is TGCGCCAGCAGCCAAACAGGGTTCCACGAGCAGTACTTC. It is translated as CASSQTGFHEQYF.

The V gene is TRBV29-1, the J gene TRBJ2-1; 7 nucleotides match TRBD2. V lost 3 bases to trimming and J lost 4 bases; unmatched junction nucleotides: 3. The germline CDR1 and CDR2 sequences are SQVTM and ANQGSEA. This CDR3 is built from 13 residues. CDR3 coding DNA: TGCAGCGTTGAGGGGGGGTATTACAATGAGCAGTTCTTC. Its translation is CSVEGGYYNEQFF.

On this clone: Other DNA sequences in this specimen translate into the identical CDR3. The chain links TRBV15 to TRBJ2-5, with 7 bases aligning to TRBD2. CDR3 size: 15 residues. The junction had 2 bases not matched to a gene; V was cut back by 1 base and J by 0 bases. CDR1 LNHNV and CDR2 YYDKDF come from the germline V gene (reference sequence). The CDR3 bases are TGTGCCACCAGCAGAGGGGGGGGATACCAAGAGACCCAGTACTTC. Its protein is CATSRGGGYQETQYF. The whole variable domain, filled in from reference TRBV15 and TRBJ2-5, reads DAMVIQNPRYQVTQFGKPVTLSCSQTLNHNVMYWYQQKSSQAPKLLFHYYDKDFNNEADTPDNFQSRRPNTSFCFLDIRSPGLGDTAMYLCATSRGGGYQETQYFGPGTRLLVL.

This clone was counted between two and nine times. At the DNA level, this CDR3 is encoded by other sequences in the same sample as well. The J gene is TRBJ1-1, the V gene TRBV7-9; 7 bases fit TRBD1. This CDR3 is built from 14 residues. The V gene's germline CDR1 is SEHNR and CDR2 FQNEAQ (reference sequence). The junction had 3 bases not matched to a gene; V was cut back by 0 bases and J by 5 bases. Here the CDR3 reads CASSLAAGGTEAFF. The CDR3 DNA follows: TGTGCCAGCAGCTTAGCAGCAGGGGGGACTGAAGCTTTCTTT.

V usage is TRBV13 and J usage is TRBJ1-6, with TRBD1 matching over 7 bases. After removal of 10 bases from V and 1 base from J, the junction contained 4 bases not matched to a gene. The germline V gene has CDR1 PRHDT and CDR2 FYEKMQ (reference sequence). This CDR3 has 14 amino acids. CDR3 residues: CAIAGGSYNSPLHF. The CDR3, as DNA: TGTGCCATTGCAGGGGGATCCTATAATTCACCCCTCCACTTT.

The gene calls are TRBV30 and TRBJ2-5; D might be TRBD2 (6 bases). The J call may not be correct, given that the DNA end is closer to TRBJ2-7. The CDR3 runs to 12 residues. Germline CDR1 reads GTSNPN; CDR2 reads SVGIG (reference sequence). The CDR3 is CAWSMGRSEQYF. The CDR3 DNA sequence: TGTGCCTGGAGTATGGGGAGGAGCGAGCAGTACTTC.

CDR3 sequence: CASSEKGLGSTDTQYF. CDR3 sequence (DNA): TGTGCCAGCAGCGAAAAGGGCCTAGGGAGTACAGATACGCAGTATTTT. The chain links TRBV21-1 to TRBJ2-3; TRBD2 is taken as the D call from the table, unchecked against the DNA. TRBV21-1 has pseudogene status. The CDR3 consists of 16 residues.

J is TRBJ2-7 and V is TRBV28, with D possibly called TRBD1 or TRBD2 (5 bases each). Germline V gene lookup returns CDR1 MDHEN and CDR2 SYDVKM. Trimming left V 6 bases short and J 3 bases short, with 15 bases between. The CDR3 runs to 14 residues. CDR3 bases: TGTGCCAGCAGCGAGGCCCTTGGGGGCTACGAGCAGTACTTC. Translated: CASSEALGGYEQYF.

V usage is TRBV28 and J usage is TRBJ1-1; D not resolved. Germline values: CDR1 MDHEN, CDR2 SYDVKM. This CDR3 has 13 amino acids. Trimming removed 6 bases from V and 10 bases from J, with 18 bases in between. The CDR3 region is CASSFGEVRVAFF. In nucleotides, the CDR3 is TGTGCCAGCAGCTTCGGGGAGGTTCGGGTAGCTTTCTTT.

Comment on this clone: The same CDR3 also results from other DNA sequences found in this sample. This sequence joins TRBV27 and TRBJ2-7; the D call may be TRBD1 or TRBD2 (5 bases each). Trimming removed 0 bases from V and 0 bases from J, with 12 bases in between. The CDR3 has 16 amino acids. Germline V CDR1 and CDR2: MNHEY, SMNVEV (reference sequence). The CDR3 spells CASSLSRGTNSYEQYF. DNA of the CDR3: TGTGCCAGCAGTTTATCTCGGGGCACAAACTCCTACGAGCAGTACTTC.

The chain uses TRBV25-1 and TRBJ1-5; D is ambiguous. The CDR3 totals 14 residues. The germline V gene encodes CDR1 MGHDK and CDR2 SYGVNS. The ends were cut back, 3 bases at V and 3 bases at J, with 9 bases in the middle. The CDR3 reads CASSDQRHNQPQHF. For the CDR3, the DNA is TGTGCCAGCAGTGATCAGAGACACAATCAGCCCCAGCATTTT.

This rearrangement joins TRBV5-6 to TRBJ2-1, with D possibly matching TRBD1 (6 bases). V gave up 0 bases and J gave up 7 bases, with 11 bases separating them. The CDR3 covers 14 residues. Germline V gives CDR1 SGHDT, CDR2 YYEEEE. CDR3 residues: CASSLGVGANEQFF. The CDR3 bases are TGTGCCAGCAGCTTGGGTGTGGGGGCAAATGAGCAGTTCTTC.